The rows below give T cell receptor beta chains drawn from one sample of a study of T cell responses to AZD1222 COVID-19 vaccine. Measured with immunoSEQ multiplex PCR; TCRdb has only the in-frame clones, and not every one. The sample contains about 120,000 clones, 94% of which appear only once. Source: peripheral blood, taken 28 days after the second AZD1222 dose. The receptor set was obtained from an adult who received the AZD1222 COVID-19 vaccine. The CDR3 runs from the conserved cysteine through the conserved F or W. A D gene is named only where the DNA matches it firmly. Some rows mark clone size as missing; the rest say once, few, many or name a class of expanded clone.

CDR3 length,D gene,V gene,J gene,clone size,CDR3 protein,CDR3 DNA
15,NA,TRBV4-1,TRBJ1-4,few,CASSQPYASDEKLFF,TGCGCCAGCAGCCAGCCGTACGCGTCGGATGAAAAACTGTTTTTT
13,NA,TRBV7-8,TRBJ2-7,NA,CASSHAATYEQYF,TGTGCCAGCAGCCACGCGGCGACCTACGAGCAGTACTTC
17,TRBD2,TRBV11-3,TRBJ2-1,once,CASSLGSTSGGADEQFF,TGTGCCAGCAGCTTAGGTTCTACTAGCGGGGGGGCCGATGAGCAGTTCTTC
9,NA,TRBV19,TRBJ1-2,NA,CASGGGYTF,TGTGCCAGCGGCGGGGGTTACACCTTC
15,TRBD1,TRBV27,TRBJ1-2,NA,CASNSGHRGNRGYTF,TGTGCCAGCAACTCCGGTCACAGGGGAAACAGAGGCTACACCTTC
16,NA,TRBV19,TRBJ1-2,NA,CASDNPAGVLGYGYTF,TGTGCCAGTGACAACCCGGCAGGGGTCTTGGGCTATGGCTACACCTTC
12,NA,TRBV3-1/TRBV3-2,TRBJ1-1,NA,CASGYKGTEAFF,TGTGCCAGCGGGTATAAGGGCACTGAAGCTTTCTTT
12,NA,TRBV6-4,TRBJ1-2,NA,CASSEQGSGYTF,TGTGCCAGCAGTGAACAGGGAAGTGGCTACACCTTC
16,TRBD1,TRBV5-6,TRBJ1-4,NA,CASSRTGGEEGEKLFF,TGTGCCAGCAGCCGCACAGGGGGAGAGGAGGGCGAAAAACTGTTTTTT
12,NA,TRBV6-6,TRBJ1-1,NA,CASSIWGPEAFF,TGTGCCAGCAGCATTTGGGGCCCTGAAGCTTTCTTT
16,NA,TRBV5-6,TRBJ1-5,NA,CASSLGGIHSNQPQHF,TGTGCCAGCAGCTTGGGTGGGATCCATAGCAATCAGCCCCAGCATTTT
15,NA,TRBV5-1,TRBJ1-4,NA,CASSPGGNQGEKLFF,TGCGCCAGCAGCCCTGGAGGGAACCAGGGTGAAAAACTGTTTTTT
16,NA,TRBV18,TRBJ1-5,NA,CASSGAPIYSNQPQHF,TGTGCCAGCTCAGGGGCCCCCATTTATAGCAATCAGCCCCAGCATTTT
14,NA,TRBV5-6,TRBJ1-5,NA,CASSLGLSNQPQHF,TGTGCCAGCAGCTTGGGACTTAGCAATCAGCCCCAGCATTTT
17,NA,TRBV10-2,TRBJ1-5,NA,CASSEGRGFASNQPQHF,TGCGCCAGCAGTGAGGGGAGGGGGTTTGCGAGCAATCAGCCCCAGCATTTT
14,NA,TRBV7-2,TRBJ2-5,NA,CASSPGAVKETQYF,TGTGCCAGCAGCCCCGGGGCGGTGAAAGAGACCCAGTACTTC
15,NA,TRBV27,TRBJ2-1,NA,CASSLDTTPYNEQFF,TGTGCCAGCAGCCTCGACACGACACCGTACAATGAGCAGTTCTTC
16,NA,TRBV10-2,TRBJ2-1,NA,CASSESGGHPYNEQFF,TGCGCCAGCAGTGAGTCAGGGGGGCATCCCTACAATGAGCAGTTCTTC
16,NA,TRBV10-1,TRBJ2-2,NA,CASSESHTVRTGELFF,TGCGCCAGCAGTGAGTCCCACACCGTTCGGACCGGGGAGCTGTTTTTT
14,NA,TRBV6-4,TRBJ2-1,once,CASSDLSGWDEQFF,TGTGCCAGCAGTGACTTGTCAGGGTGGGATGAGCAGTTCTTC
12,NA,TRBV27,TRBJ2-7,NA,CASGGGTYEQYF,TGTGCCAGCGGGGGCGGCACCTACGAGCAGTACTTC
13,NA,TRBV24-1,TRBJ2-3,NA,CATSGVGGDTQYF,TGTGCCACCAGTGGGGTTGGTGGCGATACGCAGTATTTT
16,TRBD1,TRBV5-1,TRBJ2-5,NA,CASSNRDRWTMETQYF,TGCGCCAGCAGCAACCGGGACAGATGGACGATGGAGACCCAGTACTTC
17,NA,TRBV6-2/TRBV6-3,TRBJ2-3,once,CASSYGGGQGSTDTQYF,TGTGCCAGCAGTTACGGGGGGGGGCAGGGAAGCACAGATACGCAGTATTTT
14,TRBD2,TRBV2,TRBJ2-5,NA,CASSPTSRWETQYF,TGTGCCAGCAGTCCGACTAGCCGGTGGGAGACCCAGTACTTC
12,NA,TRBV4-1,TRBJ1-3,NA,CASRGEQNTIYF,TGCGCCAGCAGGGGGGAACAAAACACCATATATTTT
15,TRBD1,TRBV7-9,TRBJ1-6,NA,CASSLTGGDNSPLHF,TGTGCCAGCAGCCTGACAGGGGGCGATAATTCACCCCTCCACTTT
12,NA,TRBV19,TRBJ2-7,NA,CASSMEGSEQYF,TGTGCCAGTAGTATGGAAGGAAGCGAGCAGTACTTC
14,NA,TRBV6-6,TRBJ1-2,NA,CASSYGAGDGGYTF,TGTGCCAGCAGTTACGGGGCAGGGGATGGTGGCTACACCTTC
14,NA,TRBV19,TRBJ2-2,NA,CASSIEGGTGELFF,TGTGCCAGTAGTATTGAGGGGGGGACCGGGGAGCTGTTTTTT
13,NA,TRBV6-5,TRBJ1-2,NA,CASAKQGHGGYTF,TGTGCCAGCGCTAAGCAAGGTCATGGTGGCTACACCTTC
15,NA,TRBV4-1,TRBJ1-2,NA,CASSPLRTVIYGYTF,TGCGCCAGCAGCCCCCTCCGGACAGTAATCTATGGCTACACCTTC
16,TRBD1,TRBV3-1/TRBV3-2,TRBJ1-2,NA,CASSQPQGQGGDGYTF,TGTGCCAGCAGCCAGCCCCAGGGACAGGGAGGGGATGGCTACACCTTC
14,NA,TRBV5-6,TRBJ2-1,NA,CASSNPGPYNEQFF,TGTGCCAGCAGCAACCCGGGGCCCTACAATGAGCAGTTCTTC
14,NA,TRBV2,TRBJ1-1,once,CASSEAAVLTEAFF,TGTGCCAGCAGTGAAGCTGCGGTTTTGACTGAAGCTTTCTTT
13,NA,TRBV12-3/TRBV12-4,TRBJ2-7,NA,CASRGGFSYEQYF,TGTGCCAGCAGAGGAGGCTTCTCCTACGAGCAGTACTTC
17,NA,TRBV4-1,TRBJ1-1,NA,CASSPTGQRTLNTEAFF,TGCGCCAGCAGCCCTACGGGACAACGGACCTTGAACACTGAAGCTTTCTTT
15,TRBD1,TRBV15,TRBJ2-1,NA,CATRVDRDSYNEQFF,TGTGCCACCAGGGTCGACAGGGATAGCTACAATGAGCAGTTCTTC
11,NA,TRBV2,TRBJ2-1,NA,CASSGYNEQFF,TGTGCCAGCAGTGGCTACAATGAGCAGTTCTTC
14,NA,TRBV18,TRBJ1-5,NA,CASSPGEVYQPQHF,TGTGCCAGCTCACCAGGGGAAGTCTATCAGCCCCAGCATTTT
14,NA,TRBV7-9,TRBJ2-7,NA,CASSFVDGPYEQYF,TGTGCCAGCAGCTTTGTGGACGGACCCTACGAGCAGTACTTC
13,TRBD1,TRBV7-8,TRBJ1-2,NA,CASSPTGNYGYTF,TGTGCCAGCAGTCCGACAGGGAACTATGGCTACACCTTC
14,TRBD2,TRBV5-1,TRBJ2-1,NA,CASSLLAGGREQFF,TGCGCCAGCAGCTTACTAGCGGGAGGGAGGGAGCAGTTCTTC
14,NA,TRBV28,TRBJ1-2,NA,CASRHTRGLLGYTF,TGTGCCAGCAGGCATACCAGGGGCCTATTAGGCTACACCTTC
15,NA,TRBV5-1,TRBJ2-7,NA,CASSFSGVLTYEQYF,TGCGCCAGCAGCTTTTCGGGGGTGCTGACCTACGAGCAGTACTTC
15,NA,TRBV6-5,TRBJ2-2,NA,CASNTTGPNTGELFF,TGTGCCAGCAATACTACTGGTCCGAACACCGGGGAGCTGTTTTTT
17,TRBD1,TRBV18,TRBJ1-6,NA,CASSRSFGQGSFAPLHF,TGTGCCAGCTCACGTTCGTTCGGACAGGGTTCCTTCGCACCCCTCCACTTT
15,TRBD2,TRBV19,TRBJ2-7,many,CASSIGLAVTYEQYF,TGTGCCAGTAGTATCGGACTAGCGGTGACCTACGAGCAGTACTTC
14,NA,TRBV6-5,TRBJ2-5,once,CASRPGGPSETQYF,TGTGCCAGCAGACCTGGAGGGCCCAGTGAGACCCAGTACTTC
13,TRBD1,TRBV3-1/TRBV3-2,TRBJ2-5,once,CASSQEGGGTQYF,TGTGCCAGCAGCCAAGAAGGGGGCGGGACCCAGTACTTC
13,NA,TRBV6-5,TRBJ2-3,NA,CASSFPSTDTQYF,TGTGCCAGCAGTTTTCCTTCCACAGATACGCAGTATTTT
19,NA,TRBV7-9,TRBJ2-1,NA,CASSPPGVAVLSSYNEQFF,TGTGCCAGCAGCCCCCCCGGGGTAGCGGTCCTGAGCTCCTACAATGAGCAGTTCTTC
12,TRBD2,TRBV7-9,TRBJ2-3,NA,CALRGETDTQYF,TGTGCCCTGCGGGGGGAGACAGATACGCAGTATTTT
15,NA,TRBV10-3,TRBJ1-1,NA,CAISDPNRPNTEAFF,TGTGCCATCAGTGACCCTAACAGACCGAACACTGAAGCTTTCTTT